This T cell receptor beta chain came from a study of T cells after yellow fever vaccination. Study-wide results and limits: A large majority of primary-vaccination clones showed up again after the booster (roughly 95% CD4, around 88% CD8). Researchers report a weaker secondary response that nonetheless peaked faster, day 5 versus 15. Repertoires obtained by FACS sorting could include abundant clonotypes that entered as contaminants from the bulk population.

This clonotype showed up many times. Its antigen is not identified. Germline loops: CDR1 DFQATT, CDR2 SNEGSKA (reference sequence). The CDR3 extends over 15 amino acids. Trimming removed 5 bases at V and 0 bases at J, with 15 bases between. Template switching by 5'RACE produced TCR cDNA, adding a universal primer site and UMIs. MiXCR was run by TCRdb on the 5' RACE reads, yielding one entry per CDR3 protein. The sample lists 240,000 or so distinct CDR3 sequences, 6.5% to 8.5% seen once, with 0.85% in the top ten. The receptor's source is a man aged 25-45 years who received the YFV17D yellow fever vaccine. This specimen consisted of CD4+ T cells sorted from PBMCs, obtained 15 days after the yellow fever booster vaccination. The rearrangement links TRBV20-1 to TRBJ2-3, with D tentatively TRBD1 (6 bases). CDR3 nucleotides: TGCAGTGCTCTCAGGGGAGCGGAGAGCACAGATACGCAGTATTTT. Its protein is CSALRGAESTDTQYF.